These T cell receptor beta chains were read from a single sample in a study of CD8+CD57+ T cells in acquired aplastic anemia. MiXCR was run by TCRdb on the reads, yielding one entry per CDR3 protein. The sample lists hundreds of thousands of distinct CDR3 sequences, 55% to 75% occurring once. Sequencing was carried out using sorted CD4+, CD8+, or CD8+CD57+ T cells (not recorded which) from PBMCs. The receptor set was obtained from a human donor in good health, serving as a control. CDR3s include the opening cysteine and the closing phenylalanine or tryptophan. A D gene is named only where the DNA matches it firmly. Size is stated for part of the rows, as once, few or many counts, or as a class when the clone is expanded.

v_gene	d_gene	j_gene	abundance	CDR3aa	CDR3nt
TRBV15	.	TRBJ1-5	.	CATSRPSSDSNQPQHF	TGTGCCACCAGCAGACCTTCGTCCGATAGCAATCAGCCCCAGCATTTT
TRBV7-2	.	TRBJ1-2	.	CASSAGLSTDTQYF	TGTGCCAGCAGCGCGGGGCTTAGCACAGATACGCAGTATTTC
TRBV12-3/TRBV12-4	.	TRBJ1-2	many	CASSYRKGYTF	TGTGCCAGCAGTTACAGGAAGGGCTACACCTTC
TRBV19	.	TRBJ1-5	.	CASSASGWGNQPQHF	TGTGCCAGTAGTGCCTCGGGGTGGGGGAATCAGCCCCAGCATTTT
TRBV2	.	TRBJ1-5	.	CASSDLDLSNQPQHF	TGTGCCAGCAGTGACCTGGACCTTAGCAATCAGCCCCAGCATTTT
TRBV9	.	TRBJ1-2	.	CASSPAREGYGAFF	TGTGCCAGCAGCCCAGCACGCGAGGGCTATGGCGCTTTCTTC
TRBV7-6	.	TRBJ1-1	.	CASSLDGGNTEALF	TGTGCCAGCAGCTTAGATGGCGGCAACACTGAAGCTTTGTTT
TRBV7-2	TRBD1	TRBJ2-7	.	CASSAPQGSVGVSF	TGTGCCAGCAGCGCCCCACAGGGGAGTGTGGGGGTTTCATTC
TRBV7-9	.	TRBJ1-2	.	CASSLEGHERSYGYTF	TGTGCCAGCAGCTTAGAGGGACACGAACGAAGCTATGGCTACACCTTC
TRBV6-6	.	TRBJ1-5	.	CASSLAGNTDTQHF	TGCGCCAGCAGTTTAGCGGGGAACACAGATACGCAGCATTTT
TRBV7-8	.	TRBJ1-5	.	CASSTEGNRPQLF	TGTGCCAGCAGCACAGAGGGAAACAGGCCGCAGCTGTTT
TRBV3-2	.	TRBJ2-7	.	CASRTPGTSSYEQYF	TGTGCCAGCAGAACCCCCGGGACTAGCTCCTACGAGCAGTACTTC
TRBV19	.	TRBJ2-1	.	CASSTARGSGYEQFF	TGTGCCAGTAGTACCGCGAGAGGGTCGGGGTACGAGCAGTTCTTC
TRBV11-3	TRBD1	TRBJ1-1	.	CASRPTGLTGTEAFF	TGTGCCAGCAGGCCGACAGGGCTTACGGGAACTGAAGCTTTCTTT
TRBV4-1	.	TRBJ2-7	.	CASSQVQTGTYEQYF	TGCGCCAGCAGCCAAGTTCAAACAGGTACCTACGAGCAGTACTTC
TRBV20-1	.	TRBJ2-1	.	CSATITGYNVNEQFF	TGCAGTGCTACAATCACAGGCTACAATGTCAATGAGCAGTTCTTC
TRBV9	.	TRBJ2-6	.	CASSVSGLTF	TGTGCCAGCAGCGTGTCGGGACTGACTTTC
TRBV20-1	.	TRBJ1-2	.	CSARDSGGAGGGYTF	TGCAGTGCTAGAGACTCGGGGGGGGCGGGAGGGGGCTACACCTTC
TRBV6-5	TRBD1	TRBJ2-5	few	CASKNPGQGWETQYF	TGTGCCAGCAAAAACCCGGGACAGGGATGGGAGACCCAGTACTTC
TRBV6-2/TRBV6-3	.	TRBJ1-1	many	CASSSFGYTEAFF	TGTGCCAGCAGTTCTTTTGGGTACACTGAAGCTTTCTTT
TRBV7-9	.	TRBJ1-2	.	CASSPAGPSGGGYTF	TGTGCCAGCAGCCCGGCAGGGCCGTCAGGCGGAGGCTACACCTTC
TRBV6-5	.	TRBJ1-2	many	CASIRGQGRSYTF	TGTGCCAGCATCCGGGGTCAGGGACGAAGCTACACCTTC
TRBV10-1	.	TRBJ2-1	.	CASSEFSGVSYNEQFF	TGCGCCAGCAGTGAGTTTTCTGGGGTATCCTACAATGAGCAGTTCTTC
TRBV7-2	TRBD1	TRBJ2-3	once	CASSFADRGGTDTQYF	TGTGCCAGCAGCTTTGCGGACAGGGGGGGCACAGATACGCAGTATTTT
TRBV7-3	TRBD1	TRBJ1-2	.	CASSPGTGNYGHTF	TGTGCCAGCAGCCCCGGGACAGGCAACTATGGCCACACCTTC
TRBV19	.	TRBJ2-1	many	CASSIPNHGSYNEQFF	TGTGCCAGTAGTATACCTAACCACGGCAGCTACAATGAGCAGTTCTTC
TRBV6-6	TRBD2	TRBJ2-3	many	CASSYRGGLDTQYF	TGTGCCAGCAGTTACCGGGGGGGCTTAGATACGCAGTATTTT
TRBV12-3/TRBV12-4	.	TRBJ2-2	many	CASSRGAYGELFF	TGTGCCAGCAGTCGAGGGGCTTACGGGGAGCTGTTTTTT
TRBV2	.	TRBJ2-6	.	CASSEGISDTNVLTF	TGTGCCAGCAGTGAAGGGATCTCTGACACCAACGTCCTGACTTTC
TRBV19	.	TRBJ1-1	.	CASSPCPGGDAFF	TGTGCCAGCAGTCCCTGCCCCGGGGGTGACGCTTTCTTT
TRBV7-3	.	TRBJ2-7	.	CASSPGQGGSYEQYF	TGTGCCAGCAGTCCCGGCCAGGGTGGATCCTACGAGCAGTACTTC
TRBV29-1	.	TRBJ1-2	many	CSVEVRDNFYGYTF	TGCAGCGTTGAAGTCAGGGACAACTTCTATGGCTACACCTTC
TRBV5-8	TRBD2	TRBJ2-5	many	CASSFPGGQETQYF	TGTGCCAGCAGCTTCCCGGGGGGCCAAGAGACCCAGTACTTC
TRBV7-2	.	TRBJ2-7	.	CASSLGSYGYEQYF	TGCGCCAGCAGCTTAGGAAGCTATGGCTACGAGCAGTACTTC
TRBV11-3	.	TRBJ2-7	once	CASSYQEGYYEQYF	TGTGCCAGCAGCTACCAAGAGGGGTATTACGAGCAGTACTTC
TRBV7-9	.	TRBJ2-5	.	CASTPDQDSQETQYF	TGTGCCAGCACTCCCGACCAGGATTCCCAAGAGACCCAGTACTTC
TRBV11-1	.	TRBJ2-2	.	CASSVVDGPGELFF	TGTGCCAGCTCAGTGGTCGATGGCCCCGGGGAGCTGTTTTTT
TRBV5-8	TRBD2	TRBJ2-5	.	CASTELAGGKETQYF	TGTGCCAGCACCGAACTAGCGGGGGGGAAAGAGACCCAGTACTTC
TRBV7-2	TRBD1	TRBJ2-7	.	CASSAHDRGRNEQYF	TGTGCCAGCAGCGCACATGACAGGGGGCGGAACGAGCAGTACTTC
TRBV12-3/TRBV12-4	.	TRBJ2-1	.	CDSSFYICSASTPRTLYNEQFF	.
TRBV12-3/TRBV12-4	TRBD1	TRBJ1-6	many	CASTGTGWYNSPLHF	TGTGCCAGCACCGGGACAGGGTGGTATAATTCACCCCTCCACTTT
TRBV15	TRBD2	TRBJ2-3	.	CATSSLLAGGRTDTQYF	TGTGCCACCAGCAGCCTTCTAGCGGGGGGCCGCACAGATACGCAGTATTTT
TRBV7-2	TRBD1	TRBJ1-2	.	CASSLRQGLVYGYTF	TGTGCCAGCAGTTTAAGACAGGGATTGGTCTATGGCTACACCTTC
TRBV2	.	TRBJ1-4	.	CASSLRSRNKKLFF	TGTGCCAGCAGCCTGCGGTCTCGGAACAAAAAACTGTTTTTT